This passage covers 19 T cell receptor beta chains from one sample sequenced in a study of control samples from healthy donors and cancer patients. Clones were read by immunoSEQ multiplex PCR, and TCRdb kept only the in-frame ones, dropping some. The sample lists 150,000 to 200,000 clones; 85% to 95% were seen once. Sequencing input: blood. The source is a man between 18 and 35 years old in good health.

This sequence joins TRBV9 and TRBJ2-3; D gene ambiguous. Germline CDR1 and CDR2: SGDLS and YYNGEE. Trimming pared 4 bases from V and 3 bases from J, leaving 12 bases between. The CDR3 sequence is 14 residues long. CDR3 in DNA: TGTGCCAGCAGCTCCGCCACTTCAACAGATACGCAGTATTTT. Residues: CASSSATSTDTQYF.

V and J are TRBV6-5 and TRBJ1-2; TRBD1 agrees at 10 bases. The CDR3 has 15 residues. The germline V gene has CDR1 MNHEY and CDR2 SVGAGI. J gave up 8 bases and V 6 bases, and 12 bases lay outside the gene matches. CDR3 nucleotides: TGTGCCAGCAGGCCGAGACAGGGGGCGCCGGACGGCTACACCTTC. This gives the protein CASRPRQGAPDGYTF.

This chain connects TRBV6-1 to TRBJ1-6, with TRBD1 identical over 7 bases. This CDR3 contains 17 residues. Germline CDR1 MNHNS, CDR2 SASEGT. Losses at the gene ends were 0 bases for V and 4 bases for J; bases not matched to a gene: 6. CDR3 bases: TGTGCCAGCAGTGAAGCAAGAGGGGGCGTGTATAATTCACCCCTCCACTTT. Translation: CASSEARGGVYNSPLHF.

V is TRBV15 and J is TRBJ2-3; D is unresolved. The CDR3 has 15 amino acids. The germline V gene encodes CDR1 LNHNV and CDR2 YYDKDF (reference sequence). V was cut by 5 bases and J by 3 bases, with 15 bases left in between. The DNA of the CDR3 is TGTGCCACCAGCCCCGATTCTATGTGGACAGATACGCAGTATTTT. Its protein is CATSPDSMWTDTQYF.

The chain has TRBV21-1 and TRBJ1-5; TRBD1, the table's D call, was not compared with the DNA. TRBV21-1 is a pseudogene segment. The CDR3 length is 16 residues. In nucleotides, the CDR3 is TGTGCCAGCGCGGACTTCCCCAACAGGGGGCGTCAGCCCCAGCATTTT. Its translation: CASADFPNRGRQPQHF.

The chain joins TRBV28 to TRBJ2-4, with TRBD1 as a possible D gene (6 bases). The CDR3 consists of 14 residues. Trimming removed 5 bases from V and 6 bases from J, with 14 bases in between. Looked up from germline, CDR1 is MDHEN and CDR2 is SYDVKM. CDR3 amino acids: CASSRTESINIQYF. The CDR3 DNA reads TGTGCCAGCAGTAGGACAGAAAGTATAAACATTCAGTACTTC.

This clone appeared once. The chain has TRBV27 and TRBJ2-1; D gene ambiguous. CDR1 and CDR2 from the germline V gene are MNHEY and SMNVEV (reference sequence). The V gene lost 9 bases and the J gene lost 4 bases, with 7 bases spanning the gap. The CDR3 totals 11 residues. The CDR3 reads CASLYYNEQFF. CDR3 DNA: TGTGCCAGTCTCTATTACAATGAGCAGTTCTTC.

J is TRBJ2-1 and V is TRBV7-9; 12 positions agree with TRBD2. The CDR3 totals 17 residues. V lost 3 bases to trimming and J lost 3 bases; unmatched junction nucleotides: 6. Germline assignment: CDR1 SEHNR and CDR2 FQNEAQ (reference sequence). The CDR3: CASSFSLAGGLYNEQFF. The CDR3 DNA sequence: TGTGCCAGCAGCTTTAGCCTAGCGGGGGGGCTCTACAATGAGCAGTTCTTC.

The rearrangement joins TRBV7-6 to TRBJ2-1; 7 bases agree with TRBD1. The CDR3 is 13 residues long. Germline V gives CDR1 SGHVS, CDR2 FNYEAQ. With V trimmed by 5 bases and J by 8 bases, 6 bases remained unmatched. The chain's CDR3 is CASSRDQGDEQFF. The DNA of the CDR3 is TGTGCCAGCAGCCGGGACCAGGGGGATGAGCAGTTCTTC.

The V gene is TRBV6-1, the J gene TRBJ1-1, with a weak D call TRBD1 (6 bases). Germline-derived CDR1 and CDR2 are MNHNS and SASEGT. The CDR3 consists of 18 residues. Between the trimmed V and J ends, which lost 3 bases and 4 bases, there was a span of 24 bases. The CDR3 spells CASSDPFGGGGAGTEAFF. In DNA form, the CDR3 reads TGTGCCAGCAGTGACCCCTTCGGAGGGGGGGGCGCGGGCACTGAAGCTTTCTTT.

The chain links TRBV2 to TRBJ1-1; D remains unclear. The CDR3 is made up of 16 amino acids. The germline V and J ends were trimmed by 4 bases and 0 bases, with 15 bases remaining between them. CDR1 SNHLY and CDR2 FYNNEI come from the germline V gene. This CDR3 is CASSGDRMSMNTEAFF. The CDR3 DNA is TGTGCCAGCAGTGGAGACCGCATGAGCATGAACACTGAAGCTTTCTTT.

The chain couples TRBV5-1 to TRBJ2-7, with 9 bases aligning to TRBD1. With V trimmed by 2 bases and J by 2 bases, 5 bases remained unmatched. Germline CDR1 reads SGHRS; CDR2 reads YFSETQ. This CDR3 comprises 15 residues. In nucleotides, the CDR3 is TGCGCCAGCAGCTTTGGACAGGGGAATCCCTACGAGCAGTACTTC. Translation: CASSFGQGNPYEQYF.

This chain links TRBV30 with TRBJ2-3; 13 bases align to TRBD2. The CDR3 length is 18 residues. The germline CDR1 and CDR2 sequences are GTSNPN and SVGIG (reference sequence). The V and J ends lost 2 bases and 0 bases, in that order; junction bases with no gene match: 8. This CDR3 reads CAWSPGLAGRTSTDTQYF. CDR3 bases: TGTGCCTGGAGTCCGGGACTAGCGGGGAGAACTAGCACAGATACGCAGTATTTT. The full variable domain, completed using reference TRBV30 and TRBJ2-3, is SQTIHQWPATLVQPVGSPLSLECTVEGTSNPNLYWYRQAAGRGLQLLFYSVGIGQISSEVPQNLSASRPQDRQFILSSKKLLLSDSGFYLCAWSPGLAGRTSTDTQYFGPGTRLTVL.

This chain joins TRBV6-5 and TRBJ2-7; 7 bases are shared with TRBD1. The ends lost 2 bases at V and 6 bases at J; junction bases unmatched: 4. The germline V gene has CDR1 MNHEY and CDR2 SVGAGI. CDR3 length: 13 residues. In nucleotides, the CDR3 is TGTGCCAGCAGTTACAGAGGGGGCGGCGAGCAGTACTTC. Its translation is CASSYRGGGEQYF.

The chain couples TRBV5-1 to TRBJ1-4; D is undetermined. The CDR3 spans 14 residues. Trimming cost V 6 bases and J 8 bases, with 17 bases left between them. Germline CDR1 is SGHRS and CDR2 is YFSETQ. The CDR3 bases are TGCGCCAGCAAAGCCCGCCCGTCGGAGGAAAAACTGTTTTTT. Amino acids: CASKARPSEEKLFF.

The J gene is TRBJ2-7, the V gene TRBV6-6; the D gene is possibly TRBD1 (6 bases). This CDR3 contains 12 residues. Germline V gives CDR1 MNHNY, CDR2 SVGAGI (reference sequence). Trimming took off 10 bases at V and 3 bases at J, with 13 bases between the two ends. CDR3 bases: TGTGCCACTCGGACAGACCACTACGAGCAGTACTTC. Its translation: CATRTDHYEQYF.

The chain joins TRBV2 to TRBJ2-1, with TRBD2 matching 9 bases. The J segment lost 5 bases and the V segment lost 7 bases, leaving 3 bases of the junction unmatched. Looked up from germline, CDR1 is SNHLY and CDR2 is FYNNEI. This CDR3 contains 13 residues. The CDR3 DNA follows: TGTGCCAGCAAATCTAGCGGGGACAATGAGCAGTTCTTC. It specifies CASKSSGDNEQFF.

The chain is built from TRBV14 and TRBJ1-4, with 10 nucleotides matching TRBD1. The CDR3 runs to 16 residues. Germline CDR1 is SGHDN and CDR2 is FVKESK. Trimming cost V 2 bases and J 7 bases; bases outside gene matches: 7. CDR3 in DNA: TGTGCCAGCAGCCAAATGGGGACAGGGGACTCTGAAAAACTGTTTTTT. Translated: CASSQMGTGDSEKLFF.

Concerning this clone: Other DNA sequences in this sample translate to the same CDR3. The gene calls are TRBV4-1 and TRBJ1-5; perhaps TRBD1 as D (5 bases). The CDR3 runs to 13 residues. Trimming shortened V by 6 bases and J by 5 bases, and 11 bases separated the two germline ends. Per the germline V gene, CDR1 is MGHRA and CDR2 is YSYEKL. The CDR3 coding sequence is TGCGCCAGCAGTCGGCAGGGCCATCAGCCCCAGCATTTT. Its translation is CASSRQGHQPQHF.